This T cell receptor beta chain was recovered during a study of post-analysis software for immune sequencing data. Overall study: The study covered relapsing-remitting, secondary progressive and progressive-relapsing courses of multiple sclerosis.

Trimming took 5 bases from V and 0 from J, leaving 2 bases between them. This CDR3 has 12 residues. The germline gives CDR1 SQVTM, CDR2 ANQGSEA. With respect to this clonotype: Its antigen is unknown.

Unique molecular identifiers were built into the TCR beta cDNA libraries. Using its own MiXCR run on the PCR reads, TCRdb lists one record per CDR3 protein. The table has around 250,000 distinct CDR3 sequences, just over 35% seen once; the top ten hold 4.5% to 5.5%. The study's findings and limits: Relative to controls, patients had five TRBV segments at higher frequency, with TRBV5-6, TRBV5-1 and TRBV20-1 among these.

What was sequenced was blood. The chain uses TRBV29-1 and TRBJ2-6; D uncertain. The TCR was taken from a girl aged 5 to 17 with multiple sclerosis. The CDR3 region is CSVPSGANVLTF. In nucleotides, the CDR3 is TGCAGCGTTCCCTCTGGGGCCAACGTCCTGACTTTC.